These 27 T cell receptor beta chains came from one sample sequenced in a study of T cell responses to AZD1222 COVID-19 vaccine. Repertoires were generated with immunoSEQ multiplex PCR, while TCRdb's copy carries only in-frame clones and drops some. The sample holds about 120,000 clones, approximately 90% seen once. Sequencing used peripheral blood, obtained on day 0 of AZD1222 vaccination. These receptors all come from an adult in good health.

This clone appeared once. J is TRBJ2-3 and V is TRBV11-3, with D possibly matching TRBD2 (6 bases). V lost 3 bases, J lost 0 bases, and 10 bases lay in between. Germline V CDR1 and CDR2: SGHNT, YENEEA. The CDR3 is 15 amino acids. The CDR3 coding sequence is TGTGCCAGCAGCTTTCGGGGGTTTAGCACAGATACGCAGTATTTT. Its translation is CASSFRGFSTDTQYF.

The chain is built from TRBV9 and TRBJ1-6, with D unresolved. Germline V gene data show CDR1 as SGDLS and CDR2 as YYNGEE. The V and J ends lost 3 bases and 6 bases respectively, with 13 bases between them. The CDR3 covers 15 residues. Written as DNA, the CDR3 is TGTGCCAGCAGCGCCGTTGGAGGGTTTAATTCACCCCTCCACTTT. It encodes CASSAVGGFNSPLHF. Together with reference TRBV9 and TRBJ1-6, the CDR3 gives the full variable domain: DSGVTQTPKHLITATGQRVTLRCSPRSGDLSVYWYQQSLDQGLQFLIQYYNGEERAKGNILERFSAQQFPDLHSELNLSSLELGDSALYFCASSAVGGFNSPLHFGNGTRLTVT.

The J gene is TRBJ1-3, the V gene TRBV4-3; D call uncertain. CDR3 length equals 15 residues. CDR1 and CDR2 (germline): LGHNA, YSLEER. The V gene lost 1 base and the J gene lost 0 bases, with 7 bases spanning the gap. The CDR3 bases are TGCGCCAGCAGCCAAGGGAGGCTCTCTGGAAACACCATATATTTT. Residues: CASSQGRLSGNTIYF.

The chain couples TRBV10-3 to TRBJ2-1; possibly TRBD2 for D (6 bases). The CDR3 loop spans 15 amino acids. Germline-derived CDR1 and CDR2 are ENHRY and SYGVKD. V lost 4 bases and J 1 base, leaving 11 bases between the germline ends. CDR3 nucleotide sequence: TGTGCCATCAGTGTAGGGACTTTATCCTACAATGAGCAGTTCTTC. Translation gives CAISVGTLSYNEQFF.

The chain links TRBV15 to TRBJ1-5, with D unclear. Germline loops: CDR1 LNHNV, CDR2 YYDKDF (reference sequence). The V end was cut by 0 bases, the J end by 5 bases, with 5 bases between. This CDR3 contains 13 residues. CDR3 DNA sequence: TGTGCCACCAGCAGAGATTCAGATCAGCCCCAGCATTTT. Amino acids: CATSRDSDQPQHF.

J is TRBJ1-3 and V is TRBV28, with 8 bases that match TRBD1. The junction had 7 bases not matched to a gene; V was cut back by 6 bases and J by 0 bases. The CDR3 sequence is 16 residues long. The germline V gene has CDR1 MDHEN and CDR2 SYDVKM. The CDR3 protein is CASREDRGYSGNTIYF. CDR3 coding DNA: TGTGCCAGCAGGGAAGACAGGGGTTACTCTGGAAACACCATATATTTT.

CDR3 residues: CASSSDRGGLAGNNEQFF. The CDR3 DNA sequence: TGTGCCAGCAGTTCCGACCGGGGGGGACTAGCGGGGAACAATGAGCAGTTCTTC. The rearrangement joins TRBV28 to TRBJ2-1; 13 bases are a match to TRBD2. V lost 4 bases to trimming and J lost 5 bases; unmatched junction nucleotides: 11. The CDR3 sequence is 18 residues long. Per the germline V gene, CDR1 is MDHEN and CDR2 is SYDVKM.

The V call is TRBV9, the J call TRBJ1-1; D call uncertain. V gave up 0 bases and J gave up 2 bases, with 8 bases separating them. Per the germline V gene, CDR1 is SGDLS and CDR2 is YYNGEE. This CDR3 has 14 residues. CDR3 loop: CASSVVGINTEAFF. CDR3 DNA: TGTGCCAGCAGCGTAGTCGGCATTAACACTGAAGCTTTCTTT.

This clone occurred a few times. The rearrangement joins TRBV4-3 to TRBJ1-3, with TRBD1 identical over 7 bases. Germline CDR1 reads LGHNA; CDR2 reads YSLEER. V shed 4 bases and J 1 base; nucleotides not matched to a gene: 13. This CDR3 is built from 18 residues. The CDR3 reads CASSLDPGQAVSGNTIYF. DNA for the CDR3: TGCGCCAGCAGCCTCGACCCAGGACAGGCCGTATCTGGAAACACCATATATTTT.

The rearrangement uses TRBV18 and TRBJ1-1; TRBD1 aligns across 12 bases. This CDR3 spans 14 amino acids. V lost 3 bases and J lost 6; bases outside the gene matches: 2. Germline assignment: CDR1 KGHSH and CDR2 LQKENI. The CDR3 protein is CASSPGQGASEAFF. In nucleotides, the CDR3 is TGTGCCAGCTCACCGGGACAGGGGGCTTCTGAAGCTTTCTTT.

CDR3 sequence: CASSYPGDLEQYF. CDR3 DNA sequence: TGTGCCAGCAGTTATCCGGGGGACTTGGAGCAGTACTTC. The V and J genes are TRBV6-1 and TRBJ2-7; D may be TRBD2 (6 bases). There are 13 residues in the CDR3. Germline-derived CDR1 and CDR2 are MNHNS and SASEGT. V lost 5 bases and J 7 bases, leaving 15 bases between the germline ends.

This clone was picked up one time. CDR3: CASSLARLGPGTANSPLHF. The CDR3, as DNA: TGTGCCAGCAGCTTGGCTAGATTGGGACCCGGGACAGCAAATTCACCCCTCCACTTT. V is TRBV13 and J is TRBJ1-6, with TRBD1 matching 7 bases. V lost 3 bases to trimming and J lost 7 bases; unmatched junction nucleotides: 18. Germline-derived CDR1 and CDR2 are PRHDT and FYEKMQ (reference sequence). The length of the CDR3 is 19 residues.

This chain connects TRBV4-3 to TRBJ2-2; 7 bases map to TRBD2. Germline CDR1 reads LGHNA; CDR2 reads YSLEER. V was clipped by 1 base and J by 4 bases; unmatched bases: 3. The CDR3 length is 15 residues. This CDR3 is CASSQGLAVTGELFF. CDR3 bases: TGCGCCAGCAGCCAAGGGCTAGCGGTCACCGGGGAGCTGTTTTTT.

J is TRBJ2-5 and V is TRBV28, with a weak D call TRBD1 (7 bases). CDR3 length equals 15 residues. Germline CDR1 is MDHEN and CDR2 is SYDVKM. The ends were cut back, 5 bases at V and 5 bases at J, with 18 bases in the middle. CDR3 region: CASSVIQGRWETQYF. CDR3 nucleotides: TGTGCCAGCAGTGTTATACAGGGGAGGTGGGAGACCCAGTACTTC.

The chain is built from TRBV9 and TRBJ2-3, with a tentative D call TRBD2 (6 bases). The CDR3 sequence is 17 residues long. The germline gives CDR1 SGDLS, CDR2 YYNGEE. The germline V and J ends were trimmed by 1 base and 8 bases, with 23 bases remaining between them. The CDR3 spells CASSVSPEAGRRGTQYF. The CDR3, as DNA: TGTGCCAGCAGCGTATCTCCCGAGGCGGGAAGAAGGGGTACGCAGTATTTT.

The chain is built from TRBV19 and TRBJ1-5; D is ambiguous. V was cut by 3 bases and J by 1 base, with 10 bases left in between. This CDR3 has 15 amino acids. The germline gives CDR1 LNHDA, CDR2 SQIVND (reference sequence). The CDR3 reads CASSIGFDSNQPQHF. DNA for the CDR3: TGTGCCAGTAGTATCGGTTTCGACAGCAATCAGCCCCAGCATTTT.

V gene TRBV19 combines with J gene TRBJ1-5; 7 bases match TRBD1. The V segment lost 7 bases and the J segment 4 bases; nucleotides outside the gene matches: 7. From germline, CDR1 is LNHDA and CDR2 SQIVND (reference sequence). This CDR3 spans 14 amino acids. CDR3 DNA: TGTGCCAGTAAAACCGGGACAGTGAATCAGCCCCAGCATTTT. Translation: CASKTGTVNQPQHF.

The rearrangement joins TRBV11-2 to TRBJ1-2, with a possible D match to TRBD1 (5 bases). CDR1 and CDR2 (germline): SGHAT, FQNNGV. Trimming left V 1 base short and J 4 bases short, with 16 bases between. The CDR3 consists of 16 residues. CDR3 in amino acids: CASSLVPGGELYGYTF. CDR3 nucleotide sequence: TGTGCCAGCAGCTTAGTCCCCGGGGGTGAACTCTATGGCTACACCTTC.

The chain joins TRBV28 to TRBJ2-5, with D perhaps TRBD1 or TRBD2 (7 bases each). Between the trimmed V and J ends, which lost 5 bases and 5 bases, there was a span of 12 bases. CDR1 and CDR2 (germline): MDHEN, SYDVKM. The length of the CDR3 is 13 residues. CDR3 nucleotides: TGTGCCAGCAGTAACAGGGGAGGGGAGACCCAGTACTTC. The encoded protein is CASSNRGGETQYF.

The genes are TRBV20-1 and TRBJ1-2, with D possibly TRBD1 on 5 matching bases. V was shortened by 7 bases and J by 6 bases, with 12 bases between the two germline ends. Germline-derived CDR1 and CDR2 are DFQATT and SNEGSKA (reference sequence). This CDR3 spans 11 amino acids. DNA for the CDR3: TGCAGTGTTCGGAGGGGCCATGGCTACACCTTC. Protein product: CSVRRGHGYTF.

The rearrangement links TRBV11-2 to TRBJ2-7; D is perhaps TRBD1 (6 bases). CDR1 and CDR2 (germline): SGHAT, FQNNGV. Trimming stripped 1 base from V and 5 bases from J, with 9 bases between. CDR3 length: 13 residues. CDR3 DNA: TGTGCCAGCAGCTTAGGAGGGGGAAACGAGCAGTACTTC. Amino acids: CASSLGGGNEQYF.

This clone is a singleton in its sample. This sequence joins TRBV9 and TRBJ2-3; perhaps TRBD2 as D (5 bases). This CDR3 has 10 amino acids. Germline V gene lookup returns CDR1 SGDLS and CDR2 YYNGEE. The V end was cut by 7 bases, the J end by 5 bases, with 5 bases between. CDR3 residues: CASEGDTQYF. DNA of the CDR3: TGTGCCAGCGAGGGAGATACGCAGTATTTT. The whole variable domain, filled in from reference TRBV9 and TRBJ2-3, reads DSGVTQTPKHLITATGQRVTLRCSPRSGDLSVYWYQQSLDQGLQFLIQYYNGEERAKGNILERFSAQQFPDLHSELNLSSLELGDSALYFCASEGDTQYFGPGTRLTVL.

Worth noting for this clone: The same CDR3 can be traced to other DNA sequences in this sample. The chain combines TRBV9 with TRBJ1-1; D unresolved. The length of the CDR3 is 13 residues. The germline V gene encodes CDR1 SGDLS and CDR2 YYNGEE. V shed 3 bases and J shed 1 base, with 7 bases lying between them. CDR3 region: CASSAGSNTEAFF. CDR3 nucleotides: TGTGCCAGCAGCGCGGGCTCGAACACTGAAGCTTTCTTT.

The rearrangement uses TRBV5-6 and TRBJ1-1, with a tentative D call TRBD1 (6 bases). Deletions cut 4 bases from V and 0 bases from J, with 16 bases between. The CDR3 contains 16 residues. Germline V lookup: CDR1 SGHDT, CDR2 YYEEEE. The CDR3 region has the DNA TGTGCCAGCAGCCCAACCCGACAGGACATGAACACTGAAGCTTTCTTT. Protein product: CASSPTRQDMNTEAFF.

A remark on this clone: Other DNA variants within this sample encode the same CDR3. The chain links TRBV28 to TRBJ1-4; D is unclear. V was clipped by 3 bases and J by 8 bases, with 4 bases between them. The germline gives CDR1 MDHEN, CDR2 SYDVKM. The length of the CDR3 is 11 residues. CDR3 sequence: CASSFGEKLFF. The DNA for the CDR3 is TGTGCCAGCAGTTTTGGGGAAAAACTGTTTTTT.

The rearrangement uses TRBV2 and TRBJ2-5; D gene uncertain. V gave up 4 bases and J gave up 5 bases, with 5 bases separating them. The CDR3 runs 11 residues. Germline V gene sequence: CDR1 SNHLY, CDR2 FYNNEI. Here the CDR3 reads CASSVGETQYF. The CDR3 DNA is TGTGCCAGCAGTGTTGGCGAGACCCAGTACTTC.

The table lists this clone with a few counts. V gene TRBV6-1 combines with J gene TRBJ2-7; D tentatively fits TRBD1 or TRBD2 (5 bases each). Germline CDR1 reads MNHNS; CDR2 reads SASEGT. The CDR3 is made up of 15 amino acids. The V gene lost 2 bases and the J gene lost 2 bases, with 13 bases spanning the gap. CDR3 amino acids: CASSERDGAPYEQYF. The CDR3 nucleotides read TGTGCCAGCAGTGAACGGGATGGGGCCCCCTACGAGCAGTACTTC.